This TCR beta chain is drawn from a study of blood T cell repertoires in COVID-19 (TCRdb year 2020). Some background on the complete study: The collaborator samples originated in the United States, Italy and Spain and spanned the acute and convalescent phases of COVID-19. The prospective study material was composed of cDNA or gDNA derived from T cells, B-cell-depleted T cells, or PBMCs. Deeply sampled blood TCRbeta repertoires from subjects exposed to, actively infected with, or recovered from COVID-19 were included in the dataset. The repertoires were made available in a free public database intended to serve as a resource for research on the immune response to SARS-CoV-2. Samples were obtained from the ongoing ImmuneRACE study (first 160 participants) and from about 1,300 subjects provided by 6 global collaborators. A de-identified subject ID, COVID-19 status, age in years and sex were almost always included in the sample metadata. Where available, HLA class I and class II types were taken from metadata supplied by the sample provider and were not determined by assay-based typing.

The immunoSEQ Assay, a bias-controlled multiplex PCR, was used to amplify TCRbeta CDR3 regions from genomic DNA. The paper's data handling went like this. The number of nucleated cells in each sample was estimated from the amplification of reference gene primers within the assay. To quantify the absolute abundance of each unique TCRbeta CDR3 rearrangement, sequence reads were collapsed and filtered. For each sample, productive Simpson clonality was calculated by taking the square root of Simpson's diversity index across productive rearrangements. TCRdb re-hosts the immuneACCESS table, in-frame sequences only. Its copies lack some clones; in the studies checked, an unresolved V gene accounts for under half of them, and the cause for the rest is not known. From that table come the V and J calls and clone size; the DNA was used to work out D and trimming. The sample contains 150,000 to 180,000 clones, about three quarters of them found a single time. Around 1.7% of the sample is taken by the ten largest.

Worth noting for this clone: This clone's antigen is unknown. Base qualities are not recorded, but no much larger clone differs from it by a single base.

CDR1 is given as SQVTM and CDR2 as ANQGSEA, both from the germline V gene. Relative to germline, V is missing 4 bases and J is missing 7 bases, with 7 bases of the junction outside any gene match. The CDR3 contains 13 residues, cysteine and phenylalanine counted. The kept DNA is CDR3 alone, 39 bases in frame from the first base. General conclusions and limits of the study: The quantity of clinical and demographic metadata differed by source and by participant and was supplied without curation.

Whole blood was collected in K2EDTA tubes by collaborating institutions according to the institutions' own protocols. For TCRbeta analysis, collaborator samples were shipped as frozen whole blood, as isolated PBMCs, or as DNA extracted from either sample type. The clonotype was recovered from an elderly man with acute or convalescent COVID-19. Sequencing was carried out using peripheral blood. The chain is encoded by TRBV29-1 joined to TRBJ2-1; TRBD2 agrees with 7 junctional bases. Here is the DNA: TGCAGCGTTGGGGGTGGCGGGGGAAATGAGCAGTTCTTC. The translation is CSVGGGGGNEQFF.